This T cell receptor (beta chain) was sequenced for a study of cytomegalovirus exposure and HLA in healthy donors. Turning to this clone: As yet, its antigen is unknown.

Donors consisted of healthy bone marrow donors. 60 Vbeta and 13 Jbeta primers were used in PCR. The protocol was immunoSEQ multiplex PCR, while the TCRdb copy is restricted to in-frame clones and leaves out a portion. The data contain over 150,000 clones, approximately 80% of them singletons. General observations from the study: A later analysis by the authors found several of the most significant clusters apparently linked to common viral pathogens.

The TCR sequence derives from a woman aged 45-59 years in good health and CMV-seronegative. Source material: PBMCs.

CDR3: CASSLKGTSGRWGHEQYF. The CDR3 bases are TGTGCCAGCAGCTTAAAAGGGACTAGCGGCCGATGGGGCCACGAGCAGTACTTC. The rearrangement links TRBV7-2 to TRBJ2-5; 11 nucleotides line up with TRBD2. The J call is uncertain, as TRBJ2-7 better fits the DNA end. Per germline, CDR1 SGHTA and CDR2 FQGNSA. CDR3 length equals 18 residues.